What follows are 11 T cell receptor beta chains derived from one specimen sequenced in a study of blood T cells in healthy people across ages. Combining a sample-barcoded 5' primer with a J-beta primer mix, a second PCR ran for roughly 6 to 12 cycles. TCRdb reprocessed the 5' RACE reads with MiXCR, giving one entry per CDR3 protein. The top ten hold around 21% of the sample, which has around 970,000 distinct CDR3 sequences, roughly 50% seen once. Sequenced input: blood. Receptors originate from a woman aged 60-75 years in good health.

Here the CDR3 reads CASSPSPGPRVAKNIQYF. DNA for the CDR3: TGTGCCAGCAGCCCGTCCCCCGGGCCGCGGGTAGCCAAAAACATTCAGTACTTC. The J gene is TRBJ2-4, the V gene TRBV5-4; the D gene is possibly TRBD2 (5 bases). Trimming shortened V by 4 bases and J by 0 bases, and 20 bases separated the two germline ends. Germline CDR1 and CDR2: SGHNT and YYREEE (reference sequence). The CDR3 contains 18 residues.

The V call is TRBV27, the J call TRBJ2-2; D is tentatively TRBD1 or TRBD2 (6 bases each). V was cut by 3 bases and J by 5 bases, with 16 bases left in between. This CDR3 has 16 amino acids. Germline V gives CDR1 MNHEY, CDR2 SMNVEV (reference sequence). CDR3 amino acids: CASSFIGGMGTGELFF. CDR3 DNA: TGTGCCAGCAGTTTTATCGGGGGCATGGGGACCGGGGAGCTGTTTTTT.

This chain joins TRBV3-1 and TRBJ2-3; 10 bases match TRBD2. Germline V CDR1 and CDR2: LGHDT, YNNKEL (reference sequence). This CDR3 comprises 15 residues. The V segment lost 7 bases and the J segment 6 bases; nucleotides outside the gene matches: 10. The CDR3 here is CASTPTSGIPDTQYF. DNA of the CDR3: TGTGCCAGCACCCCAACTAGCGGGATCCCCGATACGCAGTATTTT.

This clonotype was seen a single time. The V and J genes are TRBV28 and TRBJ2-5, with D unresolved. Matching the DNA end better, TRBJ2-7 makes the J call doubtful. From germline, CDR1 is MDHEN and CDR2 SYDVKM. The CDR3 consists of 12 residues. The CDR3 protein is CASSPLTNEQYF. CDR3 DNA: TGTGCCAGCAGCCCCCTCACGAACGAGCAGTACTTC.

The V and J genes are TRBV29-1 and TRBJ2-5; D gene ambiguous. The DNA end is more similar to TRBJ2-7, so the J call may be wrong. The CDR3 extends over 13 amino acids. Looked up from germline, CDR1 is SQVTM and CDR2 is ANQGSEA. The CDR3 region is CSVFLGYSYEQYF. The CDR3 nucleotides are TGCAGCGTTTTCCTTGGATATAGTTACGAGCAGTACTTC.

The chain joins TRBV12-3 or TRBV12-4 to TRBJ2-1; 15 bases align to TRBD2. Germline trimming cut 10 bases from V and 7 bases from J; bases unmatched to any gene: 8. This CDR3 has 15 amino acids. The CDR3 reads CATQHGLAGGNEQFF. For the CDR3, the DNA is TGTGCCACACAGCATGGACTAGCGGGAGGGAATGAGCAGTTCTTC.

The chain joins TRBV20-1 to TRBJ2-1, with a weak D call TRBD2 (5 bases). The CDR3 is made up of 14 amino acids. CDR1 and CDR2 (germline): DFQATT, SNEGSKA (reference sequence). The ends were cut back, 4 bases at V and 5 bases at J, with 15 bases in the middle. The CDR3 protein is CSAIASTTHNEQFF. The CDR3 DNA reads TGCAGTGCTATAGCTAGCACTACGCACAATGAGCAGTTCTTC.

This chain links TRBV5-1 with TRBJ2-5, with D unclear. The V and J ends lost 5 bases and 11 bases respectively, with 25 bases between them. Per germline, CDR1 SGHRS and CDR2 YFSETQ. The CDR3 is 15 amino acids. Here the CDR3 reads CASSSGWVIYNEQYF. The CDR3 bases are TGCGCCAGCAGTTCCGGCTGGGTGATTTACAATGAGCAGTACTTC.

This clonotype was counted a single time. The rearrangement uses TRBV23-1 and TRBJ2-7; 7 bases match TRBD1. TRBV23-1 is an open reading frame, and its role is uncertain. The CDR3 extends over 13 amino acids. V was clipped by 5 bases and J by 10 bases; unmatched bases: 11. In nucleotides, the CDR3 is TGCGCCAGCAGTGGGACAGCGCTAATTTCTCAGTACTTC. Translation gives CASSGTALISQYF.

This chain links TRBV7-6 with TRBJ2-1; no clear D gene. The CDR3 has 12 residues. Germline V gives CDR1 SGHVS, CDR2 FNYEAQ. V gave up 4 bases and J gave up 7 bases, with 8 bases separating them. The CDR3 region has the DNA TGTGCCAGCAGCTCTCTTATGAATGAGCAGTTCTTC. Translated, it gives CASSSLMNEQFF.

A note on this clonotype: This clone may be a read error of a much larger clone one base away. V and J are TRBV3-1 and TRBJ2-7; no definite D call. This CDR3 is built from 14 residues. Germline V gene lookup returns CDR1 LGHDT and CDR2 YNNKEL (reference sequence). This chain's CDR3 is CASSPRAYSYEQNF. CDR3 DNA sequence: TGTGCCAGCAGCCCCCGGGCCTATTCCTACGAGCAGAACTTC.